This paragraph covers one T cell receptor (beta chain) sequence. This sample is part of a study of blood T cell repertoires in COVID-19. In the study overall: Sites across the United States, Italy and Spain contributed samples from acute and convalescent COVID-19. Sample material is recorded as cDNA or gDNA derived from T cells, B-cell-depleted T cells, or PBMCs.

In the authors' workflow: Amplification of reference gene primers provided the estimated nucleated cell counts. The method was immunoSEQ multiplex PCR; TCRdb's version includes in-frame clones alone and lacks a portion of them. The V and J calls and clone size are taken from that table; D and trimming were inferred from the DNA. The sample lists tens of thousands of clones; 89% were seen once. Trimming cost V 4 bases and J 5 bases; bases outside gene matches: 5. The CDR3 runs 14 residues. Germline values: CDR1 SGHKS, CDR2 YYEKEE (reference sequence). The sequencing input was peripheral blood. The chain is built from TRBV5-5 and TRBJ1-4, with 7 bases that match TRBD1. The sequence came from a man aged 50-60 years with acute or convalescent COVID-19. The CDR3, as DNA: TGTGCCAGCAGCACCGGGACAGAGAATGAAAAACTGTTTTTT. This sequence encodes CASSTGTENEKLFF.